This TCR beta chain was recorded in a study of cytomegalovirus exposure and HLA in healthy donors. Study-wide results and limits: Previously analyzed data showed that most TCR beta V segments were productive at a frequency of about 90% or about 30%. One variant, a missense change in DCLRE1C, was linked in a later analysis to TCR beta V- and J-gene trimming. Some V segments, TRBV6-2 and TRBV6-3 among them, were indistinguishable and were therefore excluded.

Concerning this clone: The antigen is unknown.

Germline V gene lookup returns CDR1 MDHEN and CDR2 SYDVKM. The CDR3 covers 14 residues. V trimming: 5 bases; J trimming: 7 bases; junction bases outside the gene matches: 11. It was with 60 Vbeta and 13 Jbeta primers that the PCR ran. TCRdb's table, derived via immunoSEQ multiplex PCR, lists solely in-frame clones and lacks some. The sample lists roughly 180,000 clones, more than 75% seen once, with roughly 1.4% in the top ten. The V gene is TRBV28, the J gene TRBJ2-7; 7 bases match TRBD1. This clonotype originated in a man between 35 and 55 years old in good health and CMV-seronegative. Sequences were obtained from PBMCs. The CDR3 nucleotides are TGTGCCAGCAGTCGAGGGGGCGCGAGTCGTGAGCAGTACTTC. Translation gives CASSRGGASREQYF.